The 22 T cell receptor beta chains listed next were all sequenced from one sample in a study of OX40 agonist ivuxolimab in advanced cancers. To prepare the library, the immunoSEQ multiplex PCR assay was applied. What TCRdb holds here is the immuneACCESS table cut down to in-frame rearrangements. Part of the clones is not present; checked against another copy, under half of the missing clones reflect an unresolved V gene, and the others are unexplained. The sample data list about 110,000 clones, and approximately 90% of these were observed just once. Together, the top ten hold under 0.85% of the sample. The sequencing here drew on CD4+ or CD8+ T cells sorted from blood, taken in a trial of the OX40 agonist ivuxolimab. The receptors come from an adult with an advanced solid tumor such as melanoma, head and neck, liver or kidney cancer.

The chain couples TRBV6-5 to TRBJ1-5, with 8 bases that match TRBD1. J lost 2 bases, V lost 6 bases, and 0 bases had no gene match. This CDR3 comprises 13 residues. Looked up from germline, CDR1 is MNHEY and CDR2 is SVGAGI. The CDR3 reads CASRQGGNQPQHF. The CDR3 nucleotides are TGTGCCAGCAGACAGGGGGGCAATCAGCCCCAGCATTTT.

The chain is built from TRBV27 and TRBJ1-2; D is possibly TRBD1 (5 bases). CDR1 MNHEY and CDR2 SMNVEV come from the germline V gene (reference sequence). With 4 bases removed from V and 3 bases from J, the gap between germline ends came to 15 bases. This CDR3 comprises 15 residues. The CDR3 region has the DNA TGTGCCAGCAGTTCTCAAGCGGGGACCCACTATGGCTACACCTTC. Encoded protein: CASSSQAGTHYGYTF.

The chain carries TRBV10-1 and TRBJ2-2, with D maybe TRBD2 (6 bases). Germline CDR1 and CDR2: WNHNN and SYGVQD (reference sequence). V lost 0 bases to trimming and J lost 13 bases, with 15 bases between them. CDR3 length equals 14 residues. The chain's CDR3 is CASSESPEGLRLFF. CDR3 DNA: TGCGCCAGCAGTGAGTCTCCGGAGGGTTTGAGGCTGTTTTTT.

CDR3 DNA: TGTGCCAGCAGTCCCCTCGTGACAGGGAGCTACGAGCAGTACTTC. It encodes CASSPLVTGSYEQYF. The V and J genes are TRBV27 and TRBJ2-7; TRBD1 matches 7 bases. The length of the CDR3 is 15 residues. The J segment lost 3 bases and the V segment lost 5 bases, leaving 10 bases of the junction unmatched. Germline-derived CDR1 and CDR2 are MNHEY and SMNVEV (reference sequence).

In this sample, this clone turned up a few times. At one boundary the junction diverges from the germline segment, which might be a read error. The chain is built from TRBV7-7 and TRBJ1-6; the D gene is possibly TRBD1 (5 bases). This CDR3 spans 14 amino acids. The germline gives CDR1 SSHAT, CDR2 FNYEAQ (reference sequence). CDR3 loop: CASSSGTVNSPLHF. In DNA, the CDR3 is TGTGCTAGCAGCTCTGGGACCGTAAATTCACCCCTCCACTTT.

The chain links TRBV6-1 to TRBJ2-7; D possibly uses TRBD1 or TRBD2 (5 bases each). CDR1 and CDR2 from the germline V gene are MNHNS and SASEGT. This CDR3 is 15 amino acids long. V dropped 8 bases and J dropped 3 bases, with 20 bases sitting between them. The CDR3 sequence is CASRKTGLIFYEQYF. CDR3 DNA sequence: TGTGCCAGCCGCAAAACAGGACTGATCTTCTACGAGCAGTACTTC.

J is TRBJ2-7 and V is TRBV5-4, with 9 bases lining up with TRBD1. CDR1 and CDR2 from the germline V gene are SGHNT and YYREEE (reference sequence). The CDR3 runs 14 residues. V was clipped by 3 bases and J by 3 bases; unmatched bases: 4. The CDR3 loop reads CASSSRQGGYEQYF. Here the CDR3 DNA reads TGTGCCAGCAGCTCCCGACAGGGGGGCTACGAGCAGTACTTC. The complete variable domain, with remaining parts taken from reference TRBV5-4 and TRBJ2-7, reads ETGVTQSPTHLIKTRGQQVTLRCSSQSGHNTVSWYQQALGQGPQFIFQYYREEENGRGNFPPRFSGLQFPNYSSELNVNALELDDSALYLCASSSRQGGYEQYFGPGTRLTVT.

V gene TRBV6-5 combines with J gene TRBJ2-2; D might be TRBD1 (5 bases). Germline values: CDR1 MNHEY, CDR2 SVGAGI. The CDR3 has 15 amino acids. V was trimmed by 0 bases and J by 3 bases, leaving 8 bases between them. This chain's CDR3 is CASSYSSGYTGELFF. The CDR3 nucleotides are TGTGCCAGCAGTTACTCTTCAGGGTACACCGGGGAGCTGTTTTTT.

The chain recombines TRBV5-1 with TRBJ2-5; 7 bases are a match to TRBD1. V lost 0 bases, J lost 6 bases, and 8 bases stayed unmatched. The CDR3 runs 15 residues. Germline-derived CDR1 and CDR2 are SGHRS and YFSETQ. The CDR3 protein is CASSLGGGAEKTQYF. The DNA of the CDR3 is TGCGCCAGCAGCTTGGGAGGGGGCGCCGAGAAGACCCAGTACTTC.

This chain uses TRBV7-3 with TRBJ2-2; the D is unclear. Germline V gene sequence: CDR1 SGHTA, CDR2 FQGTGA. Between the trimmed V and J ends, which lost 5 bases and 4 bases, there was a span of 8 bases. CDR3 length: 13 amino acids. CDR3 bases: TGTGCCAGCAGCGTTAGAGGCACCGGGGAGCTGTTTTTT. Translated: CASSVRGTGELFF.

The chain links TRBV18 to TRBJ2-5; TRBD1 aligns across 7 bases. The end of the DNA aligns better with TRBJ2-7, so the J call may be wrong. CDR1 and CDR2 from the germline V gene are KGHSH and LQKENI. The CDR3 covers 15 residues. This CDR3 is CASSPGAGGNYEQYF. The CDR3 nucleotides are TGTGCCAGCTCACCAGGGGCAGGGGGAAACTACGAGCAGTACTTC.

This chain links TRBV10-3 with TRBJ2-1; 11 bases agree with TRBD2. With V trimmed by 6 bases and J by 5 bases, 6 bases remained unmatched. Germline loops: CDR1 ENHRY, CDR2 SYGVKD. The CDR3 is 15 amino acids. CDR3 sequence (DNA): TGTGCCATCAGCGAAACTAGCGGGGGAAACAATGAGCAGTTCTTC. Translated: CAISETSGGNNEQFF.

The rearrangement joins TRBV28 to TRBJ2-7; tentatively, D is TRBD1 (8 bases). The CDR3 is 15 residues long. Trimming removed 6 bases at V and 3 bases at J, with 18 bases between. The germline CDR1 and CDR2 sequences are MDHEN and SYDVKM. The CDR3 nucleotides read TGTGCCAGCAGCCAACAGGGGGGGGTGATCTACGAGCAGTACTTC. This codes for CASSQQGGVIYEQYF.

The chain is built from TRBV18 and TRBJ2-3; D possibly uses TRBD1 or TRBD2 (6 bases each). The germline V and J ends were trimmed by 3 bases and 2 bases, with 9 bases remaining between them. Germline CDR1 is KGHSH and CDR2 is LQKENI. This CDR3 comprises 14 residues. The CDR3 sequence is CASSPRGHTDTQYF. The CDR3 DNA reads as TGTGCCAGCTCACCCCGGGGGCACACAGATACGCAGTATTTT.

This clone was seen only once. The CDR3 here is CASSFSGGSSYNEQFF. The CDR3 DNA reads as TGTGCCAGCAGCTTTAGCGGGGGCAGCTCCTACAATGAGCAGTTCTTC. The chain combines TRBV7-3 with TRBJ2-1, with 9 bases fitting TRBD2. V dropped 3 bases and J dropped 0; count of bases not matched to a gene: 3. The V gene's germline CDR1 is SGHTA and CDR2 FQGTGA. CDR3 length: 16 residues.

The chain carries TRBV2 and TRBJ2-7; tentative D call: TRBD2 (5 bases). This CDR3 region has 15 residues. Deletions cut 2 bases from V and 0 bases from J, with 11 bases between. The germline V gene has CDR1 SNHLY and CDR2 FYNNEI. CDR3 in DNA: TGTGCCAGCAGTGAATTACGGGAACCCTCCTACGAGCAGTACTTC. This translates into CASSELREPSYEQYF.

The chain recombines TRBV2 with TRBJ1-3; weak D call: TRBD1 (5 bases). The germline V and J ends were trimmed by 11 bases and 2 bases, with 16 bases remaining between them. Germline V gives CDR1 SNHLY, CDR2 FYNNEI. The length of the CDR3 is 14 residues. The CDR3 sequence: CAGHAAGPGNTIYF. The DNA for the CDR3 is TGTGCCGGCCACGCGGCAGGGCCTGGAAACACCATATATTTT.

This chain connects TRBV11-2 to TRBJ1-2; the D gene is possibly TRBD1 (6 bases). Trimming pared 1 base from V and 6 bases from J, leaving 12 bases between. There are 14 residues in the CDR3. CDR1 is SGHAT, CDR2 FQNNGV, per germline. The CDR3 sequence is CASSLAEGDDGYTF. In nucleotides, the CDR3 is TGTGCCAGCAGCTTAGCCGAGGGGGATGATGGCTACACCTTC. Full variable domain (missing parts from reference TRBV11-2 and TRBJ1-2): EAGVAQSPRYKIIEKRQSVAFWCNPISGHATLYWYQQILGQGPKLLIQFQNNGVVDDSQLPKDRFSAERLKGVDSTLKIQPAKLEDSAVYLCASSLAEGDDGYTFGSGTRLTVV.

The chain is built from TRBV7-8 and TRBJ2-1; 14 bases match TRBD2. The trim removed 3 bases at V and 3 bases at J, leaving 10 bases unmatched. Germline CDR1 is SGHVS and CDR2 is FQNEAQ. The CDR3 is made up of 19 amino acids. CDR3 protein: CASSFRTSGRLTVYNEQFF. The DNA for the CDR3 is TGTGCCAGCAGCTTTCGGACTAGCGGGAGGTTAACGGTCTACAATGAGCAGTTCTTC.

The chain combines TRBV5-4 with TRBJ1-2; perhaps TRBD1 as D (6 bases). V was cut by 0 bases and J by 12 bases, with 15 bases left in between. Germline CDR1 and CDR2: SGHNT and YYREEE (reference sequence). This CDR3 region has 13 residues. In DNA form, the CDR3 reads TGTGCCAGCAGCTTGGGGGACACAAATATAGACACCTTC. It yields the protein CASSLGDTNIDTF.

V and J are TRBV4-1 and TRBJ2-6; a possible D gene is TRBD2 (5 bases). V gave up 2 bases and J gave up 0 bases, with 11 bases separating them. Per germline, CDR1 MGHRA and CDR2 YSYEKL. The length of the CDR3 is 17 residues. CDR3 sequence reads: CASSQRGPSSGANVLTF. The CDR3 coding sequence is TGCGCCAGCAGCCAACGCGGGCCAAGCTCTGGGGCCAACGTCCTGACTTTC.

The chain joins TRBV5-1 to TRBJ1-5, with D possibly being TRBD1 (6 bases). The CDR3 is 14 residues long. V was cut by 4 bases and J by 3 bases, with 11 bases left in between. Germline CDR1 reads SGHRS; CDR2 reads YFSETQ. The CDR3 reads CASSADSYNQPQHF. CDR3 DNA sequence: TGCGCCAGCAGCGCGGACAGCTACAATCAGCCCCAGCATTTT.